This entry is about one T cell receptor beta chain. Its specific antigen is unknown. Base quality data are lacking; no much larger clone is found one base away. Whole blood was collected in K2EDTA tubes by collaborating institutions according to the institutions' own protocols. For TCRbeta analysis, collaborators shipped samples in one of three forms: frozen whole blood, isolated PBMCs, or DNA extracted from either of those sample types. The source of the sample is a study of blood T cell repertoires in COVID-19 (dated by TCRdb to the early 2020s). Turning to the overall study: The collaborator samples originated in the United States, Italy and Spain and spanned the acute and convalescent phases of COVID-19. The prospective study material was composed of cDNA or gDNA derived from T cells, B-cell-depleted T cells, or PBMCs. The dataset comprised deeply sampled blood TCRbeta repertoires from subjects exposed to, actively infected with, or recovered from COVID-19. A freely available public database, intended as a resource for researchers studying the immune response to SARS-CoV-2, is where the repertoires were released. The samples were drawn from two sources: the first 160 participants of the ongoing ImmuneRACE study, and 1,200 or so subjects contributed by 6 global collaborators. Sample metadata almost always included a de-identified subject ID, COVID-19 status, age in years and sex. Where available, HLA class I and class II types were obtained from metadata supplied by the sample provider rather than from assay-based typing. On the study overall, not on this receptor specifically: Clinical and demographic metadata were provided uncurated, with the amount varying by source and participant.

V is clipped by 1 base and J by 2 bases, and the sequence between their germline boundaries is 6 bases long. The CDR3 contains 13 residues, cysteine and phenylalanine counted. Only the CDR3 DNA stays, 39 bases, in frame from base 1. CDR1 LGHNA and CDR2 YSLEER are derived from the germline V gene. TCRbeta CDR3 regions were amplified from genomic DNA using the immunoSEQ Assay, a bias-controlled multiplex PCR. Concerning the study's data processing: The number of nucleated cells in each sample was estimated from the amplification of reference gene primers within the assay. Sequence reads were collapsed and filtered to measure the absolute abundance of every unique TCRbeta CDR3 rearrangement. For each sample, productive Simpson clonality was calculated as the square root of Simpson's diversity index over productive rearrangements. The immuneACCESS repertoire file appears here via TCRdb, limited to in-frame rearrangements. These files lack a portion of the clones; in checked studies, under half of the deficit traces to unresolved V genes, and the cause of the others is not known. Clonal size and the V and J genes are those of that table, whereas D and trimming came from the DNA. Across this sample there are some 95,000 clones, with 75% to 90% seen only once. Of the sample, 1% to 1.5% is held by the ten largest clones.

Recombination linked TRBV4-3 to TRBJ2-7; no confident D gene assignment can be made. The receptor was derived from a man at least 80 years old with active or convalescent COVID-19. Sequenced sample: peripheral blood. The CDR3 has the sequence CASSQGFAYEQYF. The DNA sequence is TGCGCCAGCAGCCAAGGTTTCGCCTACGAGCAGTACTTC.